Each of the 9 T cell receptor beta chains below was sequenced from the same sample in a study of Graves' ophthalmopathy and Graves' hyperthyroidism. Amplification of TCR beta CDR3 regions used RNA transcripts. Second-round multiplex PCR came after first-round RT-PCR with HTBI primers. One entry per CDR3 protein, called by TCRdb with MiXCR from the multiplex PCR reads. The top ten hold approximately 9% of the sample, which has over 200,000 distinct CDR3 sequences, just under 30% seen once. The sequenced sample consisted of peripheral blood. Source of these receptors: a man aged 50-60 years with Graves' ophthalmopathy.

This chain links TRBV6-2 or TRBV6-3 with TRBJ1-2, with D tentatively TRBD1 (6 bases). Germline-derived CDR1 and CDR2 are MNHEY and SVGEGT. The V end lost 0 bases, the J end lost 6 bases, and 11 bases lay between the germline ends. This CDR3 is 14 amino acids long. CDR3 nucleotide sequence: TGTGCCAGCAGTTACTCGCCAGGGGATGATGGCTACACCTTC. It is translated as CASSYSPGDDGYTF.

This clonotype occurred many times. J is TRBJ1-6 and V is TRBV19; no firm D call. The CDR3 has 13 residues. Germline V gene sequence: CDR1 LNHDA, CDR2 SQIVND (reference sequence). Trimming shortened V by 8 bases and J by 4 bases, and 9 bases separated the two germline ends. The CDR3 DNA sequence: TGTGCCAGTTCTCATCCTTATAATTCACCCCTCCACTTT. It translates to CASSHPYNSPLHF.

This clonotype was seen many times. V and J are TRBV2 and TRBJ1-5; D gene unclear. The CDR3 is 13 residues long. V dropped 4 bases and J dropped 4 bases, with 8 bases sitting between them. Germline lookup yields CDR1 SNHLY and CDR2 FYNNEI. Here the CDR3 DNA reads TGTGCCAGCAGTGTGTGGGCTAATCAGCCCCAGCATTTT. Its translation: CASSVWANQPQHF.

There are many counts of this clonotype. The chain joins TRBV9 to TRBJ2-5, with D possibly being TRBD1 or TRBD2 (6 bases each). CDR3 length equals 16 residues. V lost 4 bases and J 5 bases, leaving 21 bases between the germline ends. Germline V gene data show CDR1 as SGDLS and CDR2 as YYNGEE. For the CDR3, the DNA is TGTGCCAGCAGCCCCCGAGAGGGGGGTAGGTTTGAGACCCAGTACTTC. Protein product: CASSPREGGRFETQYF.

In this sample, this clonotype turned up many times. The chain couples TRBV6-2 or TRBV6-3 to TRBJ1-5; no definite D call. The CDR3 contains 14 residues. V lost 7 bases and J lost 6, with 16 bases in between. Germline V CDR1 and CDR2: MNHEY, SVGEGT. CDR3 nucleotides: TGTGCCAGCACGGACGCCATAGGATTTCAGCCCCAGCATTTT. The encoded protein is CASTDAIGFQPQHF.

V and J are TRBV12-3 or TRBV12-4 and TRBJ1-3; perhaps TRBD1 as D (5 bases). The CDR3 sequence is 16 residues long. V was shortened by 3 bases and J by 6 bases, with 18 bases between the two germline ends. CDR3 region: CASSLGPGPQSNTIYF. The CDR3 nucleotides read TGTGCCAGCAGTTTGGGGCCGGGACCCCAGTCAAACACCATATATTTT.

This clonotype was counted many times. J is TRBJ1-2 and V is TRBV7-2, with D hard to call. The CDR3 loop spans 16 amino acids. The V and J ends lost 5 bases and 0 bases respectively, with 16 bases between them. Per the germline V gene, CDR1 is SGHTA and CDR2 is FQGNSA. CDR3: CASSQPPSRSNYGYTF. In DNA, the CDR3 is TGTGCCAGCAGCCAACCACCCAGTCGGTCTAACTATGGCTACACCTTC.

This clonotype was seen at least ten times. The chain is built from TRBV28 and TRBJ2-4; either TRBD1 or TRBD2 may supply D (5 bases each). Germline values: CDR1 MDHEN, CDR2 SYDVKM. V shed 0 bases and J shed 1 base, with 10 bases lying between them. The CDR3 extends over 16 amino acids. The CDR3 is CASSLWGTGAKNIQYF. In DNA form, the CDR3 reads TGTGCCAGCAGTTTATGGGGGACGGGTGCCAAAAACATTCAGTACTTC.

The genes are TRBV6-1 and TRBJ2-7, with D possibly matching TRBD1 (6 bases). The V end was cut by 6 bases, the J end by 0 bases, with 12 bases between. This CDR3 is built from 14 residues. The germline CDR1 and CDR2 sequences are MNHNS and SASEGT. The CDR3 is CASRRGQSSYEQYF. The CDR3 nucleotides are TGTGCCAGCAGGAGAGGACAGAGCTCCTACGAGCAGTACTTC.